The sequence of this T cell receptor (beta chain) was determined in a study of T-cell memory formation after mild COVID-19. Study overall: There were largely donor-specific TCR clusters.

Whole-study results and caveats: Contracting CD4+ clones were located mainly in CM and EM, and CD8+ clones in EMRA. Researchers could not confirm that second-wave clones peaking on day 37 targeted SARS-CoV-2.

On this clonotype: Its antigen is unknown.

CDR1 is MNHNY, CDR2 SVGAGI, per germline (reference sequence). This CDR3 has 15 amino acids. J gave up 4 bases and V 6 bases, and 11 bases lay outside the gene matches. Constant-segment primers served in 5'RACE that generated TCR alpha and TCR beta cDNA libraries bearing sample barcodes and UMIs. A single record per CDR3 protein comes from TCRdb applying MiXCR to the 5' RACE reads. Found here are about 190,000 distinct CDR3 sequences, roughly a fifth of them singletons; the top ten hold more than 20%. V usage is TRBV6-6 and J usage is TRBJ1-1, with 7 positions matching TRBD1. This sequence originates from an adult woman who had mild COVID-19 (a few samples of this study predate the infection). Cell type and time point are not known. What was sequenced was PBMCs or a T cell subset sorted from them (not recorded which). This chain's CDR3 is CASSSGTVLGTEAFF. CDR3 DNA sequence: TGTGCCAGCAGCTCCGGGACAGTGCTGGGCACTGAAGCTTTCTTT.